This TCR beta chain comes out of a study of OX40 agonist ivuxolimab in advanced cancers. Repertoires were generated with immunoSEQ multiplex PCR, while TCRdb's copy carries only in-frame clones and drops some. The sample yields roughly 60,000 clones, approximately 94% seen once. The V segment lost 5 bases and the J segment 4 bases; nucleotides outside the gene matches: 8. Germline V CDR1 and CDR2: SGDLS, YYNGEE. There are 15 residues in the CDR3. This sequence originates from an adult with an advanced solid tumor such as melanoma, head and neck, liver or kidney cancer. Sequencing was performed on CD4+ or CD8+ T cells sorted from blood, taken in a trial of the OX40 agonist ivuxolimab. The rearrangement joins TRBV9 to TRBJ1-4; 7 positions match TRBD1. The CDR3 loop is CASSETGAGNEKLFF. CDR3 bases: TGTGCCAGCAGTGAAACAGGGGCAGGTAATGAAAAACTGTTTTTT.